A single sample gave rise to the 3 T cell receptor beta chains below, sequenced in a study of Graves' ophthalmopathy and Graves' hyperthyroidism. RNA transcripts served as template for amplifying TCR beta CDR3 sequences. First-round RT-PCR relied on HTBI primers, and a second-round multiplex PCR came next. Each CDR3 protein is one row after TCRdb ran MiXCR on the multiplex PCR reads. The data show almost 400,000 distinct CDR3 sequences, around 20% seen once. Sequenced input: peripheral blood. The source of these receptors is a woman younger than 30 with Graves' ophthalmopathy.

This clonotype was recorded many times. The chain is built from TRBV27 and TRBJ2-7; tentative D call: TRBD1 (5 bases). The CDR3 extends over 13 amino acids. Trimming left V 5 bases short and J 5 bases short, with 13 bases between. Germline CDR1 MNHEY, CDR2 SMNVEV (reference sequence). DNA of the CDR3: TGTGCCAGCAGTCAGACAGATTTGGACGAGCAGTACTTC. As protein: CASSQTDLDEQYF.

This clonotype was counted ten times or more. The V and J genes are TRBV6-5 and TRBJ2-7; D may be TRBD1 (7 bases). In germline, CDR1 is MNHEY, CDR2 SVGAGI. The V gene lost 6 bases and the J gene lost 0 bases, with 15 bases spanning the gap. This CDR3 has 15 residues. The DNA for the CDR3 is TGTGCCAGCAGATCCCGCGGGACAGTCTCCTACGAGCAGTACTTC. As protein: CASRSRGTVSYEQYF.

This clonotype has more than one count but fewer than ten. The chain's CDR3 is CAWSTGAYNEQFF. In DNA form, the CDR3 reads TGTGCCTGGAGTACGGGGGCGTACAATGAGCAGTTCTTC. The chain couples TRBV30 to TRBJ2-1, with D perhaps assigned TRBD1 or TRBD2 (6 bases each). The CDR3 runs to 13 residues. V was trimmed by 2 bases and J by 4 bases, leaving 9 bases between them. Germline-derived CDR1 and CDR2 are GTSNPN and SVGIG (reference sequence).